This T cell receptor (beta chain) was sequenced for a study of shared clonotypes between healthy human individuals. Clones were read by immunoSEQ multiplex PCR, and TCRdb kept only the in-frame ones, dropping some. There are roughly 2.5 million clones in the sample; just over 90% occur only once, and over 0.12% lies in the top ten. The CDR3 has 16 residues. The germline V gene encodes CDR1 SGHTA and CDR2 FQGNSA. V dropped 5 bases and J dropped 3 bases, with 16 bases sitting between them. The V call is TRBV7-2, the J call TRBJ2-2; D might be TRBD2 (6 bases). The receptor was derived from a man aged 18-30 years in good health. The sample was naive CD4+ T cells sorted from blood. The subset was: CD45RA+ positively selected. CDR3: CASSPTRQKDTGELFF. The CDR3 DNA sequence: TGTGCCAGCAGCCCGACTAGACAAAAAGACACCGGGGAGCTGTTTTTT.